Here is one T cell receptor beta chain with its context. This specimen comes from a study of spatial heterogeneity in lung cancer. Study-level information: Fewer alpha-chain than beta-chain sequences were consistently detected.

This CDR3 has 12 amino acids. V was trimmed by 4 bases and J by 7 bases, leaving 5 bases between them. Germline CDR1 LGHDT, CDR2 YNNKEL (reference sequence). As to time point: sample taken at primary tumor resection. Without sorting, whole RNA was sequenced from tumor, nontumor lung or frozen PBMC. TCRdb re-called the 5' RACE reads with MiXCR, one entry per CDR3 protein. Of around 170 distinct CDR3 sequences in the sample, roughly a quarter were seen once. The TCR comes from a male donor with early-stage non-small cell lung cancer. The material sequenced was normal lung tissue next to the tumor, taken at surgery. The gene calls are TRBV3-1 and TRBJ1-6; D remains ambiguous. The CDR3 here is CASSRPNSPLHF. CDR3 nucleotides: TGTGCCAGCAGCCGACCCAATTCACCCCTCCACTTT.